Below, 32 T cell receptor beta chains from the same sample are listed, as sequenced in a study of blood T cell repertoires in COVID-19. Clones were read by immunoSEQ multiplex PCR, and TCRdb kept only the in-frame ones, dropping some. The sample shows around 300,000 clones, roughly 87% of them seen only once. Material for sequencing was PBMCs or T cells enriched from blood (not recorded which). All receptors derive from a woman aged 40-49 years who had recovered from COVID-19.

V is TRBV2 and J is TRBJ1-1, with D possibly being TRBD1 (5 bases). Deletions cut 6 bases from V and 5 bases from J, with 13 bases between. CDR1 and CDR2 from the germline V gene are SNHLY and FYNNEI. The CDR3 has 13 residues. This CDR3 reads CASRDSARTEAFF. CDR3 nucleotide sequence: TGTGCCAGCAGAGACAGCGCCAGGACTGAAGCTTTCTTT.

CDR3 bases: TGTGCCAGCAAAGAAGAGGGACAGCTTGGGAATGAGCAGTTCTTC. As protein: CASKEEGQLGNEQFF. The chain employs TRBV7-2 and TRBJ2-1; TRBD1 matches at 7 bases. The CDR3 is made up of 15 amino acids. With 7 bases clipped from V and 7 bases from J, the junction kept 13 bases outside the gene matches. Germline assignment: CDR1 SGHTA and CDR2 FQGNSA.

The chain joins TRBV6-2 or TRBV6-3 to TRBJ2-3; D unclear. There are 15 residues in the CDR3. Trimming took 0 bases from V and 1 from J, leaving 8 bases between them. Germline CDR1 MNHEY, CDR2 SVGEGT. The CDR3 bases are TGTGCCAGCAGTTACTCGGTAGTGGGCACAGATACGCAGTATTTT. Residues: CASSYSVVGTDTQYF.

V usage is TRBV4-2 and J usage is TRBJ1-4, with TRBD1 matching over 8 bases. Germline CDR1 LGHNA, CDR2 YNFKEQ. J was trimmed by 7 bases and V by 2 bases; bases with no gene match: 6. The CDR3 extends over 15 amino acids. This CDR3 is CASSQPTGEVEKLFF. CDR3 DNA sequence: TGTGCCAGCAGCCAACCGACAGGGGAGGTTGAAAAACTGTTTTTT.

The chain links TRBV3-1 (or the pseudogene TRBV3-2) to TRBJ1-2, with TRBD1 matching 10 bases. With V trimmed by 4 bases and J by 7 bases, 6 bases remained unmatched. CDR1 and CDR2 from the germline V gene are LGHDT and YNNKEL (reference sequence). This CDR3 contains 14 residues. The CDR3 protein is CASSPGTGELGYTF. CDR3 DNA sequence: TGTGCCAGCAGCCCTGGGACAGGGGAACTTGGCTACACCTTC.

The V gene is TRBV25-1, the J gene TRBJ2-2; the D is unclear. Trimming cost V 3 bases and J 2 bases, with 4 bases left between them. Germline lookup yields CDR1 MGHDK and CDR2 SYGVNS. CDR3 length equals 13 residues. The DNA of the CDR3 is TGTGCCAGCAGTGATAGTAACACCGGGGAGCTGTTTTTT. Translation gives CASSDSNTGELFF.

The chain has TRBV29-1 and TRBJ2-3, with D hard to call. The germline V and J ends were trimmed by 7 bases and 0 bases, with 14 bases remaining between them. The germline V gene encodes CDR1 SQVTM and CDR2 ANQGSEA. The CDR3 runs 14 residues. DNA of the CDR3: TGCAGCGCACAACAGTTTTCTAGCACAGATACGCAGTATTTT. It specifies CSAQQFSSTDTQYF.

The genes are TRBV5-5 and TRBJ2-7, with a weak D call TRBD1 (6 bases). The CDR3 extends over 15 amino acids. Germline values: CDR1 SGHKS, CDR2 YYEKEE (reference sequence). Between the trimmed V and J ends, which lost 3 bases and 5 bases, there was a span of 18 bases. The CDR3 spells CASSSITGLKDEQYF. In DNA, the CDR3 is TGTGCCAGCAGCTCTATCACAGGGTTAAAGGACGAGCAGTACTTC.

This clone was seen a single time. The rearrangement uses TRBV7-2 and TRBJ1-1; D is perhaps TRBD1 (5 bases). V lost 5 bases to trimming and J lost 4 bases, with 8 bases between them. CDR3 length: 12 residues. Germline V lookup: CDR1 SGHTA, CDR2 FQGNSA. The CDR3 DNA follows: TGTGCCAGCAGCCCTCAGGGCACTGAAGCTTTCTTT. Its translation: CASSPQGTEAFF.

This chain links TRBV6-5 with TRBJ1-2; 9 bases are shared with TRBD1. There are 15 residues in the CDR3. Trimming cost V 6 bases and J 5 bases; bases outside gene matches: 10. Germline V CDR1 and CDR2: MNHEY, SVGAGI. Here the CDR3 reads CASRPGQGGSYGYTF. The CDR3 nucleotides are TGTGCCAGCAGGCCGGGACAGGGCGGCTCATATGGCTACACCTTC.

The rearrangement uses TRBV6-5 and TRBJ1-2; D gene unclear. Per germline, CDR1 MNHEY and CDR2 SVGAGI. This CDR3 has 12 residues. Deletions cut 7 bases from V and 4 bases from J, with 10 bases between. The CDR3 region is CASMSAGYGYTF. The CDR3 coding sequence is TGTGCCAGCATGTCCGCCGGCTATGGCTACACCTTC.

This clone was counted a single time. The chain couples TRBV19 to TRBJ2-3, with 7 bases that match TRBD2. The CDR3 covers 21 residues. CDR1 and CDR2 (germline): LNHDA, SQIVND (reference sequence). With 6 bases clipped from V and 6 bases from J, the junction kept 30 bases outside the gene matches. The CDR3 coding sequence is TGTGCCAGTAGCCCCTACCTCGGAGAGGGCGGGGGAGGGGCGATTCTGGATACGCAGTATTTT. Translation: CASSPYLGEGGGGAILDTQYF. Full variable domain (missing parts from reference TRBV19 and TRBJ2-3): DGGITQSPKYLFRKEGQNVTLSCEQNLNHDAMYWYRQDPGQGLRLIYYSQIVNDFQKGDIAEGYSVSREKKESFPLTVTSAQKNPTAFYLCASSPYLGEGGGGAILDTQYFGPGTRLTVL.

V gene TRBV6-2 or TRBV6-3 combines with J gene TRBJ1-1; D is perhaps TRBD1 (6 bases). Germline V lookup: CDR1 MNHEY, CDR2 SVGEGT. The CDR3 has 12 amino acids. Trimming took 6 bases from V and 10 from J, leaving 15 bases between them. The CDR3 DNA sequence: TGTGCCAGCAGCCAGGGGATTACCCGAGCTTTCTTT. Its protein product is CASSQGITRAFF.

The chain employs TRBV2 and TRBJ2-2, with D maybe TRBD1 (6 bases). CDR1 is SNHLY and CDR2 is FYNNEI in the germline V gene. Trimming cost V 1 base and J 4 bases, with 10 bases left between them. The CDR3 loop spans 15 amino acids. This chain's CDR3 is CASSEVATGTGELFF. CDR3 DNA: TGTGCCAGCAGTGAAGTAGCGACAGGCACCGGGGAGCTGTTTTTT.

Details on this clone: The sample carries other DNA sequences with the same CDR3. The CDR3 nucleotides are TGTGCCAGCAGCTTGAGCTACGAGCAGTACTTC. This encodes CASSLSYEQYF. V gene TRBV7-9 combines with J gene TRBJ2-7; D not resolved. CDR3 length: 11 amino acids. The V end lost 3 bases, the J end lost 3 bases, and 3 bases lay between the germline ends. Germline V gene sequence: CDR1 SEHNR, CDR2 FQNEAQ (reference sequence).

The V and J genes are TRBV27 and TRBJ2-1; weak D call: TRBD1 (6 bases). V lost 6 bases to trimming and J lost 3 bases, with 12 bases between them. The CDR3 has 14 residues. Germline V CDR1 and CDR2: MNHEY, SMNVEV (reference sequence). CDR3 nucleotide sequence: TGTGCCAGCAGAGCATGGACAGACTACAATGAGCAGTTCTTC. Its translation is CASRAWTDYNEQFF.

In DNA form, the CDR3 reads TGTGCCAGCAGCCAGAACAGCCGTGTAGCTGAAGCTTTCTTT. It specifies CASSQNSRVAEAFF. This sequence joins TRBV3-1 (or the pseudogene TRBV3-2) and TRBJ1-1; no reliable D call. The length of the CDR3 is 14 residues. V shed 3 bases and J shed 6 bases, with 14 bases lying between them. Germline CDR1 is LGHDT and CDR2 is YNNKEL (reference sequence).

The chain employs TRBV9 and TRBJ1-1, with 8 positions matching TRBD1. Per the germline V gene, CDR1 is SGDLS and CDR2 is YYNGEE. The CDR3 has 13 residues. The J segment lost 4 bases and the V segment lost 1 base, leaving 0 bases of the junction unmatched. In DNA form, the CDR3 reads TGTGCCAGCAGCGTACAGGGGGCCACTGAAGCTTTCTTT. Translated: CASSVQGATEAFF. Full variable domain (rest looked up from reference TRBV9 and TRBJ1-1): DSGVTQTPKHLITATGQRVTLRCSPRSGDLSVYWYQQSLDQGLQFLIQYYNGEERAKGNILERFSAQQFPDLHSELNLSSLELGDSALYFCASSVQGATEAFFGQGTRLTVV.

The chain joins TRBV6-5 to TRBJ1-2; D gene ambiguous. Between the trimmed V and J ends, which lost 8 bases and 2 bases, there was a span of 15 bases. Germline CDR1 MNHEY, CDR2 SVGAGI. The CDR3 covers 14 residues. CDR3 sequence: CASSPDSTNYGYTF. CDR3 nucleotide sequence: TGTGCCAGCTCTCCCGATTCTACCAACTATGGCTACACCTTC.

The CDR3 region is CASRDTLNQPQHF. CDR3 sequence (DNA): TGTGCCAGTAGGGACACCTTGAATCAGCCCCAGCATTTT. J is TRBJ1-5 and V is TRBV19; TRBD1 might be the D (5 bases). Germline assignment: CDR1 LNHDA and CDR2 SQIVND (reference sequence). The CDR3 runs 13 residues. V gave up 6 bases and J gave up 4 bases, with 10 bases separating them.

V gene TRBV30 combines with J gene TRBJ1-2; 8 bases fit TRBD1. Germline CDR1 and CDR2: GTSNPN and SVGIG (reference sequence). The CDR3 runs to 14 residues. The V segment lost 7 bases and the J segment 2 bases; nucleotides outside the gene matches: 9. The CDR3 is CALSHDRGNYGYTF. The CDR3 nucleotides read TGTGCCTTATCACACGACAGGGGAAACTATGGCTACACCTTC.

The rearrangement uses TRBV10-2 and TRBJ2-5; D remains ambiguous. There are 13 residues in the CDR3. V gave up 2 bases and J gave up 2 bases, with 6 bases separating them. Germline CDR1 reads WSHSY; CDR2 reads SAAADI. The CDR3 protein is CASSELRQETQYF. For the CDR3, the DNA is TGCGCCAGCAGTGAGCTACGTCAAGAGACCCAGTACTTC.

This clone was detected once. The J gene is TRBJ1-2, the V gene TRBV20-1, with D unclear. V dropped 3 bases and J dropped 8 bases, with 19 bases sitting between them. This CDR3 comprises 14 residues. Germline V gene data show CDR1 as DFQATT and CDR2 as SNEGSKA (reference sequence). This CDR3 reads CSASKAGAPVGYTF. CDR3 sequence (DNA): TGCAGTGCTAGTAAGGCAGGTGCTCCGGTCGGCTACACCTTC.

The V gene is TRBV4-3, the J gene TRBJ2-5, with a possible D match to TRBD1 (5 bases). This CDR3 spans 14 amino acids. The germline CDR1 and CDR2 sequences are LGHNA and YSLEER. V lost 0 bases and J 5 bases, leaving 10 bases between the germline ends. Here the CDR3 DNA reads TGCGCCAGCAGCCAAGATGACAGAAAGGAGACCCAGTACTTC. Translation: CASSQDDRKETQYF.

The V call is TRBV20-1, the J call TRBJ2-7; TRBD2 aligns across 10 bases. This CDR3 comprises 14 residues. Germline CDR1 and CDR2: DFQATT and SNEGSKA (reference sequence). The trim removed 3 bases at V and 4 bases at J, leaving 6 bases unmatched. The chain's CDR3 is CSASMASGGYEQYF. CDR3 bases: TGCAGTGCTAGTATGGCTAGCGGGGGATACGAGCAGTACTTC.

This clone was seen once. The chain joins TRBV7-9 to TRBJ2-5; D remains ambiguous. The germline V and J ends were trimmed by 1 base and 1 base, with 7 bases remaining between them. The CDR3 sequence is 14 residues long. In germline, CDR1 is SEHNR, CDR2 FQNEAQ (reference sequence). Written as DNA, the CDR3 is TGTGCCAGCAGCTTAGTTCGCGGCCAAGAGACCCAGTACTTC. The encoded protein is CASSLVRGQETQYF.

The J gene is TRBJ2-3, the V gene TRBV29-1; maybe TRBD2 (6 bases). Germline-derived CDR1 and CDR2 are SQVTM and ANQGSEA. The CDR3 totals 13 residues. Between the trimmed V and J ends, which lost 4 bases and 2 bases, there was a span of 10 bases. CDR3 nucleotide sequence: TGCAGCGTTGTGGGAGGACTCACAGATACGCAGTATTTT. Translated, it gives CSVVGGLTDTQYF.

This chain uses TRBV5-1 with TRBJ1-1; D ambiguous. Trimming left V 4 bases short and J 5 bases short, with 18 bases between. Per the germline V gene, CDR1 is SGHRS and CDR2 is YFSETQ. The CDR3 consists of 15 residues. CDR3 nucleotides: TGCGCCAGCAGCGGAAACGGGCCCCGCGGGACTGAAGCTTTCTTT. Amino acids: CASSGNGPRGTEAFF.

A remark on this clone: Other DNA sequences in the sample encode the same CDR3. CDR3 sequence: CATSDPGQGNTGELFF. The CDR3 region has the DNA TGTGCCACCAGTGACCCGGGACAGGGGAACACCGGGGAGCTGTTTTTT. The gene calls are TRBV24-1 and TRBJ2-2; 9 bases map to TRBD1. CDR3 length: 16 residues. V lost 4 bases to trimming and J lost 1 base; unmatched junction nucleotides: 3. In germline, CDR1 is KGHDR, CDR2 SFDVKD.

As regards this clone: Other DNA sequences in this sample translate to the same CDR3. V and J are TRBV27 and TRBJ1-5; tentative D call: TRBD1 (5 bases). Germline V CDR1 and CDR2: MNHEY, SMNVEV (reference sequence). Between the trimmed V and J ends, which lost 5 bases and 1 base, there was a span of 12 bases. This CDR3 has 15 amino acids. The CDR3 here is CASSLRGDSNQPQHF. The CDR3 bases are TGTGCCAGCAGTCTCCGGGGGGACAGCAATCAGCCCCAGCATTTT.

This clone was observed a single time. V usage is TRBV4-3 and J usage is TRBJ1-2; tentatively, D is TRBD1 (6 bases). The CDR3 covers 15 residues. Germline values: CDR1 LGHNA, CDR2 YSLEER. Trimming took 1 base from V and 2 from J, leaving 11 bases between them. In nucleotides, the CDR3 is TGCGCCAGCAGCCAAGGAGGGCAGGGGAACTATGGCTACACCTTC. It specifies CASSQGGQGNYGYTF.

The CDR3 sequence is CASSPEAGVVQYF. CDR3 in DNA: TGTGCCAGCAGTCCGGAAGCGGGAGTGGTGCAGTATTTT. This chain uses TRBV27 with TRBJ2-3, with 8 nucleotides matching TRBD2. CDR1 and CDR2 (germline): MNHEY, SMNVEV (reference sequence). This CDR3 contains 13 residues. The V gene end was trimmed by 5 bases and the J gene end by 11 bases; junction bases not matched to a gene: 9.